The 2 T cell receptor beta chains listed next were all sequenced from one sample in a study of blood T cell repertoires in COVID-19. Produced via immunoSEQ multiplex PCR; TCRdb's table is partial and in-frame only. The sample lists more than 110,000 clones; just over 85% were seen once. Sequencing was performed on PBMCs or T cells enriched from blood (not recorded which). These receptors originate from a man in his forties or fifties who had recovered from COVID-19.

This chain links TRBV4-1 with TRBJ1-2, with D unclear. The V end was cut by 3 bases, the J end by 5 bases, with 16 bases between. Germline V gene sequence: CDR1 MGHRA, CDR2 YSYEKL. The CDR3 length is 15 residues. The chain's CDR3 is CASSQIVAERYGYTF. Written as DNA, the CDR3 is TGCGCCAGCAGCCAGATTGTCGCAGAGAGGTATGGCTACACCTTC.

The chain joins TRBV9 to TRBJ2-1; D call uncertain. V dropped 3 bases and J dropped 2 bases, with 9 bases sitting between them. Germline values: CDR1 SGDLS, CDR2 YYNGEE. The CDR3 extends over 14 amino acids. As DNA, the CDR3 is TGTGCCAGCAGCGCCTCGAGAACCTACAATGAGCAGTTCTTC. Amino acid sequence: CASSASRTYNEQFF.